A selection of T cell receptor beta chains follows, all from one sample in a study of blood T cell repertoires in COVID-19. Only in-frame clones appear in the TCRdb table, and some are missing; sequencing was by immunoSEQ multiplex PCR. Altogether 350,000 to 400,000 clones are present, about 89% being singletons, with the ten largest covering around 0.86%. Sequencing was carried out using PBMCs or T cells enriched from blood (not recorded which). The receptors shown here come from a woman aged 40 to 55 who had been exposed to COVID-19. Each CDR3 is given with its conserved first and last residue. D genes are given only for firm matches. Clone size is given for some rows only: seen once, a few or many times, or a class if the clone is expanded.

d_call cdr3_length clone_size j_call v_call cdr3_aa cdr3_nt
TRBD1 14 NA TRBJ2-4 TRBV25-1 CASSLGQGFDIQYF TGTGCCAGCAGTCTGGGACAGGGCTTTGACATTCAGTACTTC
NA 14 NA TRBJ1-1 TRBV10-3 CAIRGGFGSGEAFF TGTGCCATCAGGGGAGGTTTCGGGTCGGGTGAAGCTTTCTTT
TRBD2 13 once TRBJ2-7 TRBV25-1 CASAGDRGYEQYF TGTGCCAGCGCGGGGGATAGGGGTTACGAGCAGTACTTC
TRBD1 14 NA TRBJ1-1 TRBV7-3 CASSLDRANTEAFF TGTGCCAGCAGCTTGGACAGGGCGAACACTGAAGCTTTCTTT
TRBD2 15 NA TRBJ2-1 TRBV19 CASSSLAGGDNEQFF TGTGCCAGTAGTAGTCTAGCGGGAGGGGACAATGAGCAGTTCTTC
NA 15 NA TRBJ2-1 TRBV5-1 CASRPTSNPDNEQFF TGCGCCAGCAGACCGACAAGTAACCCAGACAATGAGCAGTTCTTC
TRBD2 18 NA TRBJ2-1 TRBV27 CASRSGLAGGYSYNEQFF TGTGCCAGCAGGTCTGGACTAGCGGGGGGTTATTCCTACAATGAGCAGTTCTTC
TRBD1 15 NA TRBJ2-2 TRBV6-2/TRBV6-3 CASSLGQGNTGELFF TGTGCCAGCAGTTTAGGACAGGGGAACACCGGGGAGCTGTTTTTT
TRBD1 14 once TRBJ2-1 TRBV30 CAWSAGTGFFEQFF TGTGCCTGGAGTGCTGGGACAGGGTTTTTTGAGCAGTTCTTC
NA 15 NA TRBJ1-1 TRBV5-6 CASSTYRGENTEAFF TGTGCCAGCAGCACTTACCGGGGAGAGAACACTGAAGCTTTCTTT
NA 13 NA TRBJ2-1 TRBV2 CASSENTLNEQFF TGTGCCAGCAGTGAGAACACCCTCAATGAGCAGTTCTTC
NA 15 NA TRBJ2-1 TRBV27 CASRTRGRGSNEQFF TGTGCCAGCAGGACTAGGGGGCGCGGAAGCAATGAGCAGTTCTTC
NA 12 NA TRBJ2-5 TRBV30 CAASAGVETQYF TGTGCCGCTTCGGCCGGGGTCGAGACCCAGTACTTC
TRBD2 18 NA TRBJ2-5 TRBV5-1 CASSPGGRGRGAQETQYF TGCGCCAGCAGCCCGGGGGGTAGGGGTCGAGGGGCTCAAGAGACCCAGTACTTC
NA 15 NA TRBJ1-1 TRBV30 CAWSVMSGTSGEAFF TGTGCCTGGAGTGTTATGTCGGGGACTTCAGGTGAAGCTTTCTTT
TRBD2 15 few TRBJ2-2 TRBV5-1 CASSLRGVNTGELFF TGCGCCAGCAGCTTACGGGGGGTGAACACCGGGGAGCTGTTTTTT
TRBD1 13 NA TRBJ1-1 TRBV19 CASSEQGITEAFF TGTGCCAGTAGCGAACAGGGGATCACTGAAGCTTTCTTT
NA 16 NA TRBJ2-2 TRBV5-4 CASSSPGQPNTGELFF TGTGCCAGCAGTTCACCGGGACAACCGAACACCGGGGAGCTGTTTTTT
NA 16 NA TRBJ2-2 TRBV24-1 CATSDLQSPNTGELFF TGTGCCACCAGTGATTTGCAGTCCCCGAACACCGGGGAGCTGTTTTTT
TRBD2 15 few TRBJ2-1 TRBV7-7 CASSLRGDEGYEQFF TGTGCTAGCAGCCTTCGGGGGGACGAGGGGTATGAGCAGTTCTTC
NA 15 NA TRBJ2-1 TRBV9 CASSVAAGTNNEQFF TGTGCCAGCAGCGTAGCGGCGGGGACGAACAATGAGCAGTTCTTC
TRBD1 16 NA TRBJ1-1 TRBV18 CASSPPAARGVPEAFF TGTGCCAGCTCACCCCCAGCCGCCAGGGGGGTCCCTGAAGCTTTCTTT
NA 13 NA TRBJ2-4 TRBV9 CASSAGDKNIQYF TGTGCCAGCAGCGCGGGAGATAAAAACATTCAGTACTTC
NA 16 NA TRBJ2-6 TRBV5-1 CASSLSTDSGANVLTF TGCGCCAGCAGCTTGAGTACAGACTCTGGGGCCAACGTCCTGACTTTC
NA 12 NA TRBJ1-1 TRBV6-5 CASSRGGEEAFF TGTGCCAGCAGTAGGGGGGGGGAGGAAGCTTTCTTT
NA 13 NA TRBJ1-1 TRBV10-1 CASSAIGETEAFF TGCGCCAGCAGCGCGATCGGGGAGACTGAAGCTTTCTTT
NA 11 NA TRBJ1-1 TRBV2 CASTINTEAFF TGTGCCAGCACAATCAACACTGAAGCTTTCTTT
TRBD2 18 few TRBJ2-5 TRBV3-1/TRBV3-2 CASSQGTSGGALGETQYF TGTGCCAGCAGCCAAGGGACTAGCGGGGGGGCATTAGGGGAGACCCAGTACTTC
TRBD1 14 NA TRBJ1-2 TRBV30 CAWVPGGINYGYTF TGTGCCTGGGTTCCAGGGGGCATTAACTATGGCTACACCTTC
NA 13 NA TRBJ1-6 TRBV10-3 CAIRDSLVSPLHF TGTGCCATCAGGGACAGTTTGGTTTCACCCCTCCACTTT
NA 13 NA TRBJ1-4 TRBV12-3/TRBV12-4 CASRLTTGEKLFF TGTGCCAGCAGACTAACTACTGGGGAAAAACTGTTTTTT
NA 14 NA TRBJ2-5 TRBV25-1 CASSGWGGGETQYF TGTGCCAGCAGTGGATGGGGGGGCGGAGAGACCCAGTACTTC
NA 12 once TRBJ1-2 TRBV19 CASSQGWGGYTF TGTGCCAGTAGCCAGGGGTGGGGTGGCTACACCTTC
NA 13 NA TRBJ2-1 TRBV27 CASNGAGYNEQFF TGTGCCAGCAATGGGGCGGGGTACAATGAGCAGTTCTTC
TRBD1 14 NA TRBJ2-1 TRBV7-2 CASSFGTADNEQFF TGTGCCAGCAGCTTCGGGACAGCCGACAATGAGCAGTTCTTC
TRBD1 16 NA TRBJ1-1 TRBV7-9 CASSLVVGQGKTEAFF TGTGCCAGCAGCTTAGTGGTAGGACAGGGGAAAACTGAAGCTTTCTTT
NA 14 NA TRBJ1-3 TRBV7-8 CASSTVDSGNTIYF TGTGCCAGCTCAACAGTGGACTCTGGAAACACCATATATTTT
NA 14 NA TRBJ2-3 TRBV18 CASSPLLGTDTQYF TGTGCCAGCTCACCACTTCTCGGCACAGATACGCAGTATTTT
NA 14 NA TRBJ1-2 TRBV19 CASSGTGINYGYTF TGTGCCAGTAGCGGAACAGGGATCAACTATGGCTACACCTTC
TRBD1 13 NA TRBJ2-7 TRBV29-1 CSVEERTGDKQYF TGCAGCGTTGAAGAGCGGACAGGGGATAAGCAGTACTTC